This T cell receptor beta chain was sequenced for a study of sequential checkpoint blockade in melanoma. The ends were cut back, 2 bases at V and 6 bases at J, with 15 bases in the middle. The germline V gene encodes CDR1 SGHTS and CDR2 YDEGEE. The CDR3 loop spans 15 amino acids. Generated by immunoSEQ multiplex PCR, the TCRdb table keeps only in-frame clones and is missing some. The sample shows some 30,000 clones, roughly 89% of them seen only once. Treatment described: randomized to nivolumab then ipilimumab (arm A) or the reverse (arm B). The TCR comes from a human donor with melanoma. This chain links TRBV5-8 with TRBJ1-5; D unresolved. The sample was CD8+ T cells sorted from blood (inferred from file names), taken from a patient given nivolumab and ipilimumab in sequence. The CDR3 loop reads CASSLAQALFQPQHF. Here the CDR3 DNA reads TGTGCCAGCAGCTTAGCCCAAGCTTTGTTTCAGCCCCAGCATTTT.